This T cell receptor (beta chain) was sequenced for a study of Ad26.COV2.S vaccination and SARS-CoV-2 variants. As for the study in general: Ad26.COV2.S was injected intramuscularly once or twice, 56 days apart.

Trimming stripped 4 bases from V and 2 bases from J, with 9 bases between. The CDR3 spans 13 residues. Germline loops: CDR1 MGHRA, CDR2 YSYEKL. Indicated treatment: about 20 received Ad26.COV2.S at low or high dose, single or two shots; roughly five received placebo; per-sample allocation not given. Sampling was performed 63 days after the first vaccine or placebo injection. It was an adult aged 18-55 years in Boston who was the donor. The study used a vaccine consisting of an Ad26 vector that expressed Wuhan-strain SARS-CoV-2 spike. Study results and limitations: Among vaccine recipients, spike-specific TCR breadth exceeded that of placebo recipients.

This table comes from immunoSEQ multiplex PCR, and its TCRdb copy is limited to in-frame clones, with some not included. The sample lists over 400,000 clones, over 80% occurring once. A word on this clone: Its target is unknown.

Sample: peripheral blood, taken in a trial of Ad26.COV2.S vaccine versus placebo. This sequence was found in a person aged 18-60 years who received the Ad26.COV2.S COVID-19 vaccine or a placebo. V gene TRBV4-1 combines with J gene TRBJ2-7; no clear D gene. In DNA, the CDR3 is TGCGCCAGCAGCCTAGGCCCGACCTACGAGCAGTACTTC. Its protein is CASSLGPTYEQYF.